The source of this T cell receptor (beta chain) is a study of blood T cells in healthy people across ages. A second 7 to 11 cycle PCR used barcoded and J-beta primers. TCRdb passed the 5' RACE reads through MiXCR, listing each CDR3 protein once. Of hundreds of thousands of distinct CDR3 sequences listed, around 45% were seen once; the top ten hold under 20%. Details on this clonotype: As yet, its antigen is unknown.

Findings and limits, study-wide: Samples with more naive T cells showed higher observed beta diversity.

The TCR originated in a man aged 60 to 75 in good health. Sequencing was carried out using blood.

The chain's CDR3 is CATSRDPGVLDTQYF. The CDR3 DNA sequence: TGTGCCACCAGCAGAGACCCCGGGGTTTTAGATACGCAGTATTTT. The V call is TRBV15, the J call TRBJ2-3; a possible D gene is TRBD2 (5 bases). The CDR3 sequence is 15 residues long. Germline values: CDR1 LNHNV, CDR2 YYDKDF (reference sequence). The V end was cut by 0 bases, the J end by 5 bases, with 12 bases between.